This TCR beta chain was identified in a study of Graves' ophthalmopathy and Graves' hyperthyroidism. General observations from the study: Most thyroid clonotypes with frequency above 0.001 were detected in blood too.

In regard to this clonotype: What it binds is unknown.

V dropped 7 bases and J dropped 5 bases, with 13 bases sitting between them. Germline V lookup: CDR1 KGHDR, CDR2 SFDVKD. The CDR3 spans 14 residues. TCR beta CDR3 regions were amplified from RNA transcripts. HTBI primers were used in a first-round RT-PCR, which preceded a second-round multiplex PCR. TCRdb itself ran the multiplex PCR reads through MiXCR, one entry per CDR3 protein. The sample lists 450,000 to 600,000 distinct CDR3 sequences; under 45% were seen once. Sequences were obtained from peripheral blood or thyroid tissue (not recorded which). The receptor comes from an adult man with Graves' hyperthyroidism. The chain employs TRBV24-1 and TRBJ2-2, with D perhaps matching TRBD1 (6 bases). CDR3: CATSQTGKTGELFF. The CDR3 nucleotides read TGTGCCACCAGCCAGACAGGAAAAACCGGGGAGCTGTTTTTT.